A selection of T cell receptor beta chains follows, all from one sample in a study of PD-1 blockade in classical Hodgkin lymphoma. Assay used: immunoSEQ multiplex PCR; TCRdb lists only in-frame clones, some missing. This table holds some 110,000 clones, over 85% found once. The sequencing used peripheral blood mononuclear cells (PBMCs), collected before the fourth cycle of nivolumab. These receptors came from a human donor with classical Hodgkin lymphoma. The CDR3 runs from the conserved cysteine through the conserved F or W. Fields, in order: CDR3 DNA, CDR3 protein, J gene, V gene, clone size, D gene. A D gene is named only where the DNA matches it firmly. Not all rows give a size; the values are once, few, many and, for expanded clones, a class.

CDR3 DNA: TGTGCCAGCAGCTTAGTAAGGGACACTGAAGCTTTCTTT
CDR3 protein: CASSLVRDTEAFF
J gene: TRBJ1-1
V gene: TRBV7-9
clone size: few
D gene: -

CDR3 DNA: TGTGCCAGCCTCCCGGGGGGGAACTTGAACACTGAAGCTTTCTTT
CDR3 protein: CASLPGGNLNTEAFF
J gene: TRBJ1-1
V gene: TRBV19
clone size: -
D gene: -

CDR3 DNA: TGTGCCAGCAGCTTAGGGGAAGGGACAGCACTCCCTTATGGCTACACCTTC
CDR3 protein: CASSLGEGTALPYGYTF
J gene: TRBJ1-2
V gene: TRBV7-8
clone size: -
D gene: TRBD1

CDR3 DNA: TGTGCCAGCAGCCAACTGTCTCAGGGGCGCTACGAGCAGTACTTC
CDR3 protein: CASSQLSQGRYEQYF
J gene: TRBJ2-7
V gene: TRBV14
clone size: -
D gene: -

CDR3 DNA: TGTGCCAGCAGCTTAGCGAGGACGAACACCATATATTTT
CDR3 protein: CASSLARTNTIYF
J gene: TRBJ1-3
V gene: TRBV7-8
clone size: once
D gene: -

CDR3 DNA: TGTGCCACCAGCAGAGTAGGGCAAGCCGGGGAGCTGTTTTTT
CDR3 protein: CATSRVGQAGELFF
J gene: TRBJ2-2
V gene: TRBV15
clone size: once
D gene: -

CDR3 DNA: TGTGCCAGCAGCTTCGGAGGGGGGGGATCCCCCTCTGGGGCCAACGTCCTGACTTTC
CDR3 protein: CASSFGGGGSPSGANVLTF
J gene: TRBJ2-6
V gene: TRBV7-2
clone size: -
D gene: -

CDR3 DNA: TGTGCCAGCAGGAGTGTGGCCAAAAACATTCAGTACTTC
CDR3 protein: CASRSVAKNIQYF
J gene: TRBJ2-4
V gene: TRBV6-5
clone size: once
D gene: -

CDR3 DNA: TGTGCCAGCAGCGCCTTGGGGGCAGGTGGCTACACCTTC
CDR3 protein: CASSALGAGGYTF
J gene: TRBJ1-2
V gene: TRBV25-1
clone size: -
D gene: -

CDR3 DNA: TGTGCCTGGAGTGTACTTGACAGGGGTCATGGCTACACCTTC
CDR3 protein: CAWSVLDRGHGYTF
J gene: TRBJ1-2
V gene: TRBV30
clone size: -
D gene: TRBD1

CDR3 DNA: TGCAGTGCTAGAGTAGGGGTTCAGTTCTTC
CDR3 protein: CSARVGVQFF
J gene: TRBJ2-1
V gene: TRBV20-1
clone size: -
D gene: -

CDR3 DNA: TGTGCCAGCAGCTACCTACAGGGGACGAACACTGAAGCTTTCTTT
CDR3 protein: CASSYLQGTNTEAFF
J gene: TRBJ1-1
V gene: TRBV7-9
clone size: -
D gene: TRBD1

CDR3 DNA: TGTGCCAGCAGCCGTACCTTAGAGAAGCGTACCGGGGAGCTGTTTTTT
CDR3 protein: CASSRTLEKRTGELFF
J gene: TRBJ2-2
V gene: TRBV4-2
clone size: many
D gene: -

CDR3 DNA: TGCGCCAGCAGCCAAGCGACGGGAGAGCCGAACACTGAAGCTTTCTTT
CDR3 protein: CASSQATGEPNTEAFF
J gene: TRBJ1-1
V gene: TRBV4-1
clone size: -
D gene: -

CDR3 DNA: TGTGCCAGCAGCCCCGGACAGGGGGCGTGGGGCTACACCTTC
CDR3 protein: CASSPGQGAWGYTF
J gene: TRBJ1-2
V gene: TRBV28
clone size: -
D gene: TRBD1

CDR3 DNA: TGTGCCAGCAGTTTCCTACTTCCAGCAACTAATGAAAAACTGTTTTTT
CDR3 protein: CASSFLLPATNEKLFF
J gene: TRBJ1-4
V gene: TRBV27
clone size: -
D gene: -

CDR3 DNA: TGCGCCAGCAGCTTGCCGCGGGAGGGCCATATAGATGAGCAGTTCTTC
CDR3 protein: CASSLPREGHIDEQFF
J gene: TRBJ2-1
V gene: TRBV5-1
clone size: -
D gene: TRBD2

CDR3 DNA: TGTGCCAGCAGCTTGAGCGGAGCAAACACCGGGGAGCTGTTTTTT
CDR3 protein: CASSLSGANTGELFF
J gene: TRBJ2-2
V gene: TRBV11-1
clone size: -
D gene: -

CDR3 DNA: TGTGCCAGTAGCCCTGATCCGACAGGGTGGGGCTCTGGAAACACCATATATTTT
CDR3 protein: CASSPDPTGWGSGNTIYF
J gene: TRBJ1-3
V gene: TRBV19
clone size: -
D gene: TRBD1

CDR3 DNA: TGTGCCAGCAGCTGGGGACTAGCGGGAGAAGGCAAGCAGTACTTC
CDR3 protein: CASSWGLAGEGKQYF
J gene: TRBJ2-7
V gene: TRBV5-4
clone size: -
D gene: TRBD2

CDR3 DNA: TGTGCCAGCAGTTTAATTTGGGCAGGAGTGAACACTGAAGCTTTCTTT
CDR3 protein: CASSLIWAGVNTEAFF
J gene: TRBJ1-1
V gene: TRBV27
clone size: -
D gene: -

CDR3 DNA: TGTGCCAGCACTGGACTAGCGTATTATGGTGGACAGTTCTTC
CDR3 protein: CASTGLAYYGGQFF
J gene: TRBJ2-1
V gene: TRBV28
clone size: -
D gene: TRBD2

CDR3 DNA: TGCGCCAGCAGTGGCCCGGCGGGCTCAGATACGCAGTATTTT
CDR3 protein: CASSGPAGSDTQYF
J gene: TRBJ2-3
V gene: TRBV10-1
clone size: -
D gene: -

CDR3 DNA: TGTGCCAGCAGCTACCGTTGGAGCTCCTACAATGAGCAGTTCTTC
CDR3 protein: CASSYRWSSYNEQFF
J gene: TRBJ2-1
V gene: TRBV6-6
clone size: -
D gene: -

CDR3 DNA: TGTGCCAGCACCCCAGAAGCGGGAGGTACCTACGAGCAGTACTTC
CDR3 protein: CASTPEAGGTYEQYF
J gene: TRBJ2-7
V gene: TRBV28
clone size: -
D gene: TRBD2

CDR3 DNA: TGTGCCACCAGCAGAGAAGGGGGTTCGATAAAAGCATATGGCTACACCTTC
CDR3 protein: CATSREGGSIKAYGYTF
J gene: TRBJ1-2
V gene: TRBV15
clone size: few
D gene: -

CDR3 DNA: TGCGCCAGCAGCAAAAGGGACAGCCTCACAATGAACACTGAAGCTTTCTTT
CDR3 protein: CASSKRDSLTMNTEAFF
J gene: TRBJ1-1
V gene: TRBV5-1
clone size: -
D gene: TRBD1

CDR3 DNA: TGTGCCAGCAGCAAAGACAGGGTAGAGACCTACAATGAGCAGTTCTTC
CDR3 protein: CASSKDRVETYNEQFF
J gene: TRBJ2-1
V gene: TRBV21-1
clone size: -
D gene: -

CDR3 DNA: TGTGCCAGCAGTTTATCTAGCAATCAGCCCCAGCATTTT
CDR3 protein: CASSLSSNQPQHF
J gene: TRBJ1-5
V gene: TRBV27
clone size: -
D gene: -

CDR3 DNA: TGTGCCAGCAGCTTAGTAGAGGGGTTCTACGAGCAGTACTTC
CDR3 protein: CASSLVEGFYEQYF
J gene: TRBJ2-7
V gene: TRBV7-2
clone size: -
D gene: -

CDR3 DNA: TGTGCCAGTAGTAGTCCGGGACGGCAGTACTTC
CDR3 protein: CASSSPGRQYF
J gene: TRBJ2-7
V gene: TRBV19
clone size: -
D gene: -

CDR3 DNA: TGCGCCAGCAGCCAAGATGGAGGGGTGGGCAATCAGCCCCAGCATTTT
CDR3 protein: CASSQDGGVGNQPQHF
J gene: TRBJ1-5
V gene: TRBV4-1
clone size: -
D gene: -

CDR3 DNA: TGTGCCAGCAGTCAGAATCCATACGAGCAGTACTTC
CDR3 protein: CASSQNPYEQYF
J gene: TRBJ2-7
V gene: TRBV27
clone size: -
D gene: -

CDR3 DNA: TGTGCCAGCAGCCTCGACCCTGGGAGGAACACTGAAGCTTTCTTT
CDR3 protein: CASSLDPGRNTEAFF
J gene: TRBJ1-1
V gene: TRBV5-4
clone size: -
D gene: -

CDR3 DNA: TGTGCCAGCAGCTTGGAGGGTACCGGGGAGCTGTTTTTT
CDR3 protein: CASSLEGTGELFF
J gene: TRBJ2-2
V gene: TRBV5-4
clone size: -
D gene: -

CDR3 DNA: TGCGCCAGCAGTGCGGCGGTAGAGCAGTACTTC
CDR3 protein: CASSAAVEQYF
J gene: TRBJ2-7
V gene: TRBV10-2
clone size: -
D gene: -

CDR3 DNA: TGTGCCAGCAGCTTCTGGGGGACTCCAACCACTCCTGGGGCCAACGTCCTGACTTTC
CDR3 protein: CASSFWGTPTTPGANVLTF
J gene: TRBJ2-6
V gene: TRBV5-8
clone size: -
D gene: -